A single sample gave rise to the 27 T cell receptor beta chains below, sequenced in a study of lymphopenia after photon versus proton radiotherapy. This table comes from immunoSEQ multiplex PCR, and its TCRdb copy is limited to in-frame clones, with some not included. The table includes tens of thousands of clones, over 75% detected once. Sequencing used peripheral blood, obtained from a patient treated with photon-based radiotherapy. Receptor source: a man aged 35 to 55 with gastric cancer.

The rearrangement links TRBV5-6 to TRBJ1-1, with 7 bases that match TRBD1. CDR1 and CDR2 from the germline V gene are SGHDT and YYEEEE. Trimming at V came to 6 bases and at J to 4 bases, leaving 12 bases not matched to a gene. The length of the CDR3 is 15 residues. This CDR3 is CASTFEGAPGTEAFF. The DNA for the CDR3 is TGTGCCAGCACCTTCGAGGGGGCGCCGGGCACTGAAGCTTTCTTT.

The CDR3 loop reads CASSLAEGGRNQPQHF. CDR3 DNA sequence: TGTGCCAGCAGCTTAGCAGAGGGGGGTAGGAATCAGCCCCAGCATTTT. The gene calls are TRBV7-2 and TRBJ1-5; possible D gene TRBD1, 6 bases. Germline V gene data show CDR1 as SGHTA and CDR2 as FQGNSA. CDR3 length equals 16 residues. V was trimmed by 0 bases and J by 4 bases, leaving 13 bases between them.

The chain combines TRBV19 with TRBJ1-5; D gene ambiguous. The V gene's germline CDR1 is LNHDA and CDR2 SQIVND (reference sequence). V was shortened by 3 bases and J by 6 bases, with 9 bases between the two germline ends. The CDR3 totals 13 residues. In DNA form, the CDR3 reads TGTGCCAGTAGTATTACAGTCCTTCAGCCCCAGCATTTT. This gives the protein CASSITVLQPQHF.

The genes are TRBV4-3 and TRBJ2-5, with D perhaps given as TRBD1 or TRBD2 (5 bases each). The assigned J gene may be wrong: the sequence end matches TRBJ2-7 better. The CDR3 contains 15 residues. Looked up from germline, CDR1 is LGHNA and CDR2 is YSLEER. The CDR3 bases are TGCGCCAGCAGCCAAGTCCGGGACGCCTCCTACGAGCAGTACTTC. Protein product: CASSQVRDASYEQYF.

The chain combines TRBV7-9 with TRBJ2-7; D perhaps matches TRBD1 (6 bases). The CDR3 has 15 residues. Germline V CDR1 and CDR2: SEHNR, FQNEAQ (reference sequence). V gave up 6 bases and J gave up 3 bases, with 18 bases separating them. CDR3 region: CASSSARDNIYEQYF. The CDR3 DNA reads TGTGCCAGCAGTTCTGCCCGGGACAACATCTACGAGCAGTACTTC. Looking up the rest from reference TRBV7-9 and TRBJ2-7 gives the full variable domain: DTGVSQNPRHKITKRGQNVTFRCDPISEHNRLYWYRQTLGQGPEFLTYFQNEAQLEKSRLLSDRFSAERPKGSFSTLEIQRTEQGDSAMYLCASSSARDNIYEQYFGPGTRLTVT.

J is TRBJ2-7 and V is TRBV11-2; D gene uncertain. Germline-derived CDR1 and CDR2 are SGHAT and FQNNGV. The V end was cut by 3 bases, the J end by 5 bases, with 5 bases between. The CDR3 is 11 amino acids. The CDR3 loop reads CASSFGHEQYF. DNA for the CDR3: TGTGCCAGCAGCTTCGGTCACGAGCAGTACTTC.

The chain carries TRBV7-2 and TRBJ1-5, with 7 bases fitting TRBD1. Germline CDR1 SGHTA, CDR2 FQGNSA. The CDR3 consists of 14 residues. J lost 6 bases, V lost 3 bases, and 5 bases had no gene match. CDR3 in DNA: TGTGCCAGCAGCTTCGACAGGGTGGGTCAGCCCCAGCATTTT. Translating it yields CASSFDRVGQPQHF.

DNA of the CDR3: TGTGCCAGCAGTGAAGCCCCGGGACAGGGTGGTGGCTACACCTTC. Residues: CASSEAPGQGGGYTF. The chain employs TRBV6-1 and TRBJ1-2, with 9 bases aligning to TRBD1. Germline trimming cut 0 bases from V and 7 bases from J; bases unmatched to any gene: 6. This CDR3 is 15 amino acids long. Germline CDR1 is MNHNS and CDR2 is SASEGT.

The chain combines TRBV5-1 with TRBJ2-3, with 9 bases identical to TRBD1. Trimming removed 2 bases from V and 3 bases from J; junction bases left unmatched: 4. This CDR3 spans 15 amino acids. Germline V gene sequence: CDR1 SGHRS, CDR2 YFSETQ. CDR3 sequence (DNA): TGCGCCAGCAGCTTACAGGGGGCGCGGACAGATACGCAGTATTTT. It is translated as CASSLQGARTDTQYF.

The V and J genes are TRBV7-8 and TRBJ2-3, with a weak D call TRBD1 (6 bases). V gave up 5 bases and J gave up 6 bases, with 18 bases separating them. Germline values: CDR1 SGHVS, CDR2 FQNEAQ. This CDR3 is built from 15 residues. CDR3 residues: CASSPQGLRSDTQYF. CDR3 in DNA: TGTGCCAGCAGCCCTCAGGGGTTACGGTCGGATACGCAGTATTTT.

The chain has TRBV11-3 and TRBJ1-6; D unclear. Germline assignment: CDR1 SGHNT and CDR2 YENEEA. The CDR3 sequence is 15 residues long. V lost 5 bases and J lost 8, with 16 bases in between. CDR3 nucleotide sequence: TGTGCCAGCAGCCTCTCTTCGACGCCGCATTCACCCCTCCACTTT. Translation gives CASSLSSTPHSPLHF.

This clone has just one count. This CDR3 is CASSTQGNTGELFF. Written as DNA, the CDR3 is TGTGCCAGCAGCACACAGGGGAACACCGGGGAGCTGTTTTTT. The chain joins TRBV6-1 to TRBJ2-2; D possibly corresponds to TRBD1 (6 bases). The CDR3 has 14 amino acids. V lost 6 bases to trimming and J lost 1 base, with 9 bases between them. Germline V gene data show CDR1 as MNHNS and CDR2 as SASEGT.

The chain couples TRBV18 to TRBJ2-1, with D possibly matching TRBD1 (6 bases). Trimming left V 1 base short and J 8 bases short, with 15 bases between. Germline assignment: CDR1 KGHSH and CDR2 LQKENI. The CDR3 has 15 residues. As DNA, the CDR3 is TGTGCCAGCTCACCACTCAGGGGCCCCCGGGATGAGCAGTTCTTC. Protein product: CASSPLRGPRDEQFF.

J is TRBJ1-1 and V is TRBV11-1; D might be TRBD1 (5 bases). The V and J ends lost 8 bases and 2 bases respectively, with 15 bases between them. The CDR3 has 14 amino acids. The V gene's germline CDR1 is SGHAT and CDR2 FQDESV (reference sequence). The CDR3 spells CASARGEVNTEAFF. The CDR3 coding sequence is TGTGCCAGCGCACGGGGGGAGGTAAACACTGAAGCTTTCTTT.

The chain links TRBV10-3 to TRBJ2-1, with 13 nucleotides matching TRBD2. The CDR3 is made up of 18 amino acids. From germline, CDR1 is ENHRY and CDR2 SYGVKD. The V and J ends lost 0 bases and 9 bases, in that order; junction bases with no gene match: 11. The CDR3 bases are TGTGCCATCAGTGAGTCAGGGGGACTAGCGGGGTTACTTGGTGAGCAGTTCTTC. Translating gives CAISESGGLAGLLGEQFF.

The chain is built from TRBV4-3 and TRBJ1-2; D is perhaps TRBD1 (5 bases). V lost 2 bases and J 0 bases, leaving 7 bases between the germline ends. This CDR3 spans 14 amino acids. The germline gives CDR1 LGHNA, CDR2 YSLEER. CDR3 residues: CASSQYRTNYGYTF. CDR3 in DNA: TGCGCCAGCAGCCAATACAGGACTAACTATGGCTACACCTTC.

DNA of the CDR3: TGTGCCAGCAGCCAAGCCACCGGGGAGCTGTTTTTT. Its translation: CASSQATGELFF. The chain employs TRBV4-2 and TRBJ2-2; D gene uncertain. With 1 base removed from V and 4 bases from J, the gap between germline ends came to 1 base. The CDR3 length is 12 residues. Germline assignment: CDR1 LGHNA and CDR2 YNFKEQ.

The chain is built from TRBV7-7 and TRBJ2-7; no reliable D call. V was clipped by 0 bases and J by 6 bases, with 9 bases between them. There are 13 residues in the CDR3. CDR1 SSHAT and CDR2 FNYEAQ come from the germline V gene (reference sequence). CDR3 in amino acids: CASSLALGSEQYF. In DNA, the CDR3 is TGTGCCAGCAGCTTAGCGTTAGGGTCCGAGCAGTACTTC.

The chain links TRBV6-6 to TRBJ2-5; D is possibly TRBD1 or TRBD2 (6 bases each). The CDR3 has 13 amino acids. Trimming shortened V by 6 bases and J by 5 bases, and 13 bases separated the two germline ends. In germline, CDR1 is MNHNY, CDR2 SVGAGI (reference sequence). The CDR3 DNA reads TGTGCCAGCAGACGAACAGGGAGGGAGACCCAGTACTTC. Its translation is CASRRTGRETQYF.

This rearrangement joins TRBV2 to TRBJ2-2; D is uncertain. CDR1 and CDR2 (germline): SNHLY, FYNNEI. The ends were cut back, 6 bases at V and 1 base at J, with 6 bases in the middle. The CDR3 is made up of 13 amino acids. CDR3 sequence: CASSQENTGELFF. The DNA of the CDR3 is TGTGCCAGCAGCCAGGAGAACACCGGGGAGCTGTTTTTT. The complete variable domain, with remaining parts taken from reference TRBV2 and TRBJ2-2, reads EPEVTQTPSHQVTQMGQEVILRCVPISNHLYFYWYRQILGQKVEFLVSFYNNEISEKSEIFDDQFSVERPDGSNFTLKIRSTKLEDSAMYFCASSQENTGELFFGEGSRLTVL.

The rearrangement links TRBV2 to TRBJ2-7; tentatively, D is TRBD1 (5 bases). V lost 5 bases to trimming and J lost 0 bases, with 11 bases between them. This CDR3 contains 14 residues. The V gene's germline CDR1 is SNHLY and CDR2 FYNNEI. The CDR3 nucleotides are TGTGCCAGCAGTCCGCAGACAGTCTCCTACGAGCAGTACTTC. Translated: CASSPQTVSYEQYF.

The rearrangement links TRBV6-6 to TRBJ2-1, with TRBD2 identical over 8 bases. This CDR3 has 15 amino acids. Unmatched junction bases numbered 7, after V lost 6 bases and J lost 3 bases. Germline CDR1 is MNHNY and CDR2 is SVGAGI (reference sequence). Written as DNA, the CDR3 is TGTGCCAGCAGCCCACTAGCGGCGCGCTACAATGAGCAGTTCTTC. This encodes CASSPLAARYNEQFF.

This chain links TRBV4-2 with TRBJ2-7, with D possibly being TRBD1 or TRBD2 (5 bases each). The CDR3 is made up of 16 amino acids. Per germline, CDR1 LGHNA and CDR2 YNFKEQ. The V and J ends lost 2 bases and 0 bases respectively, with 14 bases between them. The CDR3 DNA reads TGTGCCAGCAGCCAACAACCGGGACGTCGCTCCTACGAGCAGTACTTC. This codes for CASSQQPGRRSYEQYF.

The DNA for the CDR3 is TGTGCCAGCAGCCCCGGGACTTCTAGCACAGATACGCAGTATTTT. The encoded protein is CASSPGTSSTDTQYF. V and J are TRBV5-4 and TRBJ2-3; D may be TRBD2 (6 bases). CDR1 and CDR2 from the germline V gene are SGHNT and YYREEE (reference sequence). The CDR3 sequence is 15 residues long. V lost 4 bases and J 0 bases, leaving 12 bases between the germline ends.

This chain uses TRBV7-3 with TRBJ2-2; D is possibly TRBD1 (6 bases). Per germline, CDR1 SGHTA and CDR2 FQGTGA. The length of the CDR3 is 15 residues. V lost 7 bases and J lost 0, with 12 bases in between. The CDR3 bases are TGTGCCAGCAAAAAAGACAGGACGAACACCGGGGAGCTGTTTTTT. This encodes CASKKDRTNTGELFF.

The gene calls are TRBV27 and TRBJ1-2, with TRBD1 matching over 7 bases. Per germline, CDR1 MNHEY and CDR2 SMNVEV (reference sequence). This CDR3 has 14 amino acids. V trimming: 3 bases; J trimming: 8 bases; junction bases outside the gene matches: 9. CDR3 sequence reads: CASSFGRGGGGYTF. Here the CDR3 DNA reads TGTGCCAGCAGTTTCGGCAGGGGAGGGGGCGGCTACACCTTC.

This chain connects TRBV6-5 to TRBJ1-1; weak D call: TRBD1 (5 bases). The CDR3 consists of 14 residues. The V gene lost 1 base and the J gene lost 6 bases, with 12 bases spanning the gap. Germline-derived CDR1 and CDR2 are MNHEY and SVGAGI. The CDR3 loop is CASSYLQGGAEAFF. The CDR3 bases are TGTGCCAGCAGTTACTTGCAGGGAGGGGCTGAAGCTTTCTTT.